What follows are 16 T cell receptor beta chains derived from one specimen sequenced in a study of CD8 T cells in Susac syndrome. RNA totalling about 0.45 to 1 ug underwent reverse transcription with random hexamers. A single record per CDR3 protein comes from TCRdb applying MiXCR to the immunoSEQ multiplex PCR reads. Among 150,000 or so distinct CDR3 sequences listed, 93% were seen once. The material sequenced was CD4+ T cells from PBMCs. These receptors came from a human donor in good health.

This clonotype was detected once. In DNA form, the CDR3 reads TGCAGCGTTGAAGATCGGGGGGCTGAAGCTTTCTTT. Translation gives CSVEDRGAEAFF. The J gene is TRBJ1-1, the V gene TRBV29-1; perhaps TRBD1 as D (5 bases). Germline lookup yields CDR1 SQVTM and CDR2 ANQGSEA. V lost 0 bases, J lost 6 bases, and 8 bases lay in between. This CDR3 comprises 12 residues.

The chain recombines TRBV11-2 with TRBJ2-3, with D hard to call. CDR1 is SGHAT and CDR2 is FQNNGV in the germline V gene. Between the trimmed V and J ends, which lost 5 bases and 4 bases, there was a span of 10 bases. This CDR3 region has 13 residues. CDR3 DNA: TGTGCCAGCAGCCCCTCCGGACCAGATACGCAGTATTTT. Encoded protein: CASSPSGPDTQYF.

The rearrangement uses TRBV7-3 and TRBJ2-7; TRBD2 aligns across 12 bases. Per germline, CDR1 SGHTA and CDR2 FQGTGA. J gave up 0 bases and V 1 base, and 13 bases lay outside the gene matches. The CDR3 consists of 20 residues. CDR3 nucleotides: TGTGCCAGCAGCTTAAAGGGCCCGACTAGCGGGGGATCTCGCTCCTACGAGCAGTACTTC. It is translated as CASSLKGPTSGGSRSYEQYF.

CDR3 in amino acids: CATRSGRTQETQYF. As DNA, the CDR3 is TGTGCCACCAGATCAGGGAGAACCCAAGAGACCCAGTACTTC. The rearrangement links TRBV24-1 to TRBJ2-5; D possibly uses TRBD1 or TRBD2 (5 bases each). Trimming cost V 7 bases and J 1 base, with 12 bases left between them. Germline V CDR1 and CDR2: KGHDR, SFDVKD. The CDR3 sequence is 14 residues long.

V gene TRBV20-1 combines with J gene TRBJ2-5; possibly TRBD2 for D (5 bases). CDR1 DFQATT and CDR2 SNEGSKA come from the germline V gene (reference sequence). This CDR3 contains 14 residues. Trimming took off 2 bases at V and 5 bases at J, with 15 bases between the two ends. The CDR3 reads CSARRSGTKETQYF. Here the CDR3 DNA reads TGCAGTGCTAGAAGAAGCGGTACCAAGGAGACCCAGTACTTC.

The CDR3 here is CASSKGQESSYEQYF. In DNA, the CDR3 is TGTGCCAGCAGCAAGGGACAGGAGAGCTCCTACGAGCAGTACTTC. The V gene is TRBV21-1, the J gene TRBJ2-7; TRBD1 is the table's D call, not checked against the DNA. TRBV21-1 is a pseudogene. The CDR3 covers 15 residues.

The chain links TRBV2 to TRBJ2-7; 8 positions agree with TRBD1. This CDR3 contains 16 residues. Germline V gene data show CDR1 as SNHLY and CDR2 as FYNNEI. The V segment lost 3 bases and the J segment 0 bases; nucleotides outside the gene matches: 7. The CDR3 reads CASSEHDRGGSYEQYF. The CDR3 nucleotides read TGTGCCAGCAGTGAGCATGACAGGGGAGGCTCCTACGAGCAGTACTTC.

J is TRBJ2-5 and V is TRBV19; D not resolved. Germline CDR1 LNHDA, CDR2 SQIVND (reference sequence). The CDR3 is made up of 15 amino acids. V was clipped by 1 base and J by 0 bases, with 9 bases between them. Here the CDR3 DNA reads TGTGCCAGTAGTATAGGGGCAGTTTACCAAGAGACCCAGTACTTC. The encoded protein is CASSIGAVYQETQYF.

The genes are TRBV4-1 and TRBJ2-5; D is perhaps TRBD2 (6 bases). The V end was cut by 1 base, the J end by 3 bases, with 15 bases between. The CDR3 contains 16 residues. Per the germline V gene, CDR1 is MGHRA and CDR2 is YSYEKL. CDR3 sequence: CASSQGALAYEETQYF. The CDR3 coding sequence is TGCGCCAGCAGCCAAGGGGCTCTAGCGTACGAAGAGACCCAGTACTTC.

V gene TRBV6-5 combines with J gene TRBJ2-1, with D possibly matching TRBD2 (5 bases). Germline loops: CDR1 MNHEY, CDR2 SVGAGI. V was cut by 6 bases and J by 3 bases, with 9 bases left in between. The CDR3 is 13 amino acids. For the CDR3, the DNA is TGTGCCAGCAGCTCGCGGGTCTACAATGAGCAGTTCTTC. The encoded protein is CASSSRVYNEQFF.

In this sample, this clonotype turned up once. The chain carries TRBV7-8 and TRBJ2-5; possibly TRBD1 for D (7 bases). The germline V and J ends were trimmed by 5 bases and 1 base, with 23 bases remaining between them. Germline values: CDR1 SGHVS, CDR2 FQNEAQ. There are 18 residues in the CDR3. The CDR3 loop is CASSTAWVRGVIQETQYF. Written as DNA, the CDR3 is TGTGCCAGCAGCACAGCGTGGGTCAGGGGGGTAATCCAAGAGACCCAGTACTTC.

J is TRBJ2-5 and V is TRBV28; 9 nucleotides line up with TRBD1. From germline, CDR1 is MDHEN and CDR2 SYDVKM. The CDR3 runs 16 residues. Trimming took 6 bases from V and 5 from J; bases not matched to a gene: 13. The CDR3 protein is CASSALSGQGGETQYF. In nucleotides, the CDR3 is TGTGCCAGCAGCGCCCTCTCGGGACAGGGCGGGGAGACCCAGTACTTC. The full variable domain, with the rest looked up from reference TRBV28 and TRBJ2-5, is DVKVTQSSRYLVKRTGEKVFLECVQDMDHENMFWYRQDPGLGLRLIYFSYDVKMKEKGDIPEGYSVSREKKERFSLILESASTNQTSMYLCASSALSGQGGETQYFGPGTRLLVL.

V is TRBV20-1 and J is TRBJ1-4; D ambiguous. The germline V gene has CDR1 DFQATT and CDR2 SNEGSKA (reference sequence). CDR3 size: 11 residues. The V and J ends lost 6 bases and 6 bases respectively, with 8 bases between them. The CDR3 loop is CSAIWDEKLFF. The CDR3, as DNA: TGCAGTGCAATCTGGGATGAAAAACTGTTTTTT.

The rearrangement uses TRBV5-1 and TRBJ2-5; D may be TRBD2 (6 bases). This CDR3 contains 15 residues. Trimming removed 4 bases at V and 2 bases at J, with 15 bases between. Germline V gene lookup returns CDR1 SGHRS and CDR2 YFSETQ. CDR3 nucleotide sequence: TGCGCCAGCAGCATAGGGACTGCAGTACAAGAGACCCAGTACTTC. Translation: CASSIGTAVQETQYF.

The chain carries TRBV24-1 and TRBJ1-2, with 7 bases lining up with TRBD1. The CDR3 has 12 amino acids. Germline lookup yields CDR1 KGHDR and CDR2 SFDVKD. The V gene end was trimmed by 4 bases and the J gene end by 8 bases; junction bases not matched to a gene: 3. The CDR3 nucleotides read TGTGCCACCAGTGACGACAGGGACGGCTACACCTTC. Translated: CATSDDRDGYTF.

This chain connects TRBV6-6 to TRBJ2-2; the D call may be TRBD1 or TRBD2 (5 bases each). There are 15 residues in the CDR3. Germline lookup yields CDR1 MNHNY and CDR2 SVGAGI (reference sequence). Trimming pared 5 bases from V and 6 bases from J, leaving 16 bases between. CDR3 in amino acids: CASSPRGLIPGELFF. In DNA, the CDR3 is TGTGCCAGCAGTCCCCGGGGCCTGATCCCCGGGGAGCTGTTTTTT.